This note documents a single T cell receptor (beta chain) sequence. The protocol was immunoSEQ multiplex PCR, while the TCRdb copy is restricted to in-frame clones and leaves out a portion. The table includes about 85,000 clones, 79% detected once. These data belong to a study of cytotoxic CD8 clonotypes in ibrutinib-treated CLL. Trimming removed 6 bases from V and 5 bases from J, with 20 bases in between. Looked up from germline, CDR1 is MDHEN and CDR2 is SYDVKM. This CDR3 region has 16 residues. Frozen-stored PBMCs produced roughly 2 micrograms of genomic DNA for TCR beta libraries. J is TRBJ2-1 and V is TRBV28; TRBD2 might be the D (6 bases). This sequence was found in a human donor with chronic lymphocytic leukemia. Here the sequenced sample was PBMCs, taken after 12 months of ibrutinib treatment. CDR3 in DNA: TGTGCCAGCAGCCCCGGTTGGAGGGTTTATGACAATGAGCAGTTCTTC. It yields the protein CASSPGWRVYDNEQFF.